Sequencing of this TCR beta chain was carried out in a study of OX40 agonist ivuxolimab in advanced cancers. Study at large: Six ivuxolimab dose levels, 0.01 to 10 mg/kg, were given intravenously every 2 weeks. Findings of the study overall: Relative to CD4+, CD8+ T cells held more expanded clones on average. Patients with a partial response at 0.1-3.0 mg/kg had among the lowest clonal expansion. Certain nonresponders additionally had low normalized T-cell clonal expansion.

Data came from immunoSEQ multiplex PCR; TCRdb stores just in-frame clones and leaves some out. The table shows approximately 68,000 clones, with around 84% occurring only once. Trimming took 5 bases from V and 3 from J, leaving 11 bases between them. Looked up from germline, CDR1 is MNHEY and CDR2 is SMNVEV (reference sequence). The CDR3 consists of 14 residues. This clone showed up just a few times. Its antigen is unknown. V gene TRBV27 combines with J gene TRBJ1-5, with TRBD1 as a possible D gene (5 bases). Sample: CD4+ or CD8+ T cells sorted from blood, taken in a trial of the OX40 agonist ivuxolimab. The source is an adult with an advanced solid tumor such as melanoma, head and neck, liver or kidney cancer. The CDR3 loop is CASSLGGPNQPQHF. CDR3 nucleotide sequence: TGTGCCAGCAGTCTCGGGGGACCCAATCAGCCCCAGCATTTT.